What follows are 27 T cell receptor beta chains derived from one specimen sequenced in a study of beta chain features in type 1 diabetes (dated by TCRdb to the late 2010s). Libraries were built with the immunoSEQ multiplex PCR assay. The entire amount of isolated RNA was reverse transcribed using the High Capacity cDNA Reverse Transcription Kit, so the sequenced TCRB transcripts were expressed ones. The table was pulled from immuneACCESS by TCRdb, which kept in-frame rearrangements only. Such tables lose some clones; where checked, under half of the loss comes from unresolved V genes, and the rest has no known cause. This sample is represented by 90,000 to 110,000 clones; approximately 39% of them were singletons. The ten largest clones capture about 0.07% of the sample. Source material: stem cell memory CD4+ T cells from blood. The cell subset or site tag for this specimen amounts to: stem cell-like memory CD4+ T cells. The source is a young woman in good health.

This clone showed up just once. CDR3 residues: CASSRLQGRGNTEAFF. The CDR3 DNA reads as TGTGCCAGCAGTAGACTACAGGGAAGAGGGAACACTGAAGCTTTCTTT. The chain has TRBV27 and TRBJ1-1; the D gene is possibly TRBD1 (6 bases). V lost 5 bases, J lost 1 base, and 17 bases lay in between. The CDR3 has 16 residues. CDR1 MNHEY and CDR2 SMNVEV come from the germline V gene (reference sequence).

This clone has just a few counts. This chain links TRBV15 with TRBJ2-7, with D possibly matching TRBD2 (5 bases). The V gene's germline CDR1 is LNHNV and CDR2 YYDKDF (reference sequence). The CDR3 is 14 amino acids. Between the trimmed V and J ends, which lost 0 bases and 7 bases, there was a span of 13 bases. The CDR3: CATSRDRLAPEQYF. The CDR3 nucleotides are TGTGCCACCAGCAGAGATCGCCTAGCCCCAGAGCAGTACTTC.

V gene TRBV6-6 combines with J gene TRBJ2-2; D is possibly TRBD1 (7 bases). Trimming pared 10 bases from V and 0 bases from J, leaving 12 bases between. The CDR3 is 14 residues long. Germline V gene data show CDR1 as MNHNY and CDR2 as SVGAGI (reference sequence). The CDR3 sequence is CAIPRGANTGELFF. The CDR3 nucleotides are TGTGCCATCCCCAGGGGGGCGAACACCGGGGAGCTGTTTTTT.

The chain couples TRBV7-3 to TRBJ1-5; the D is unclear. CDR1 and CDR2 (germline): SGHTA, FQGTGA. This CDR3 is built from 13 residues. V dropped 0 bases and J dropped 7 bases, with 7 bases sitting between them. The CDR3 DNA reads TGTGCCAGCAGCTTAACTCCGGGACAGCCCCAGCATTTT. This sequence encodes CASSLTPGQPQHF. Filled out from reference TRBV7-3 and TRBJ1-5, the complete variable domain reads GAGVSQTPSNKVTEKGKYVELRCDPISGHTALYWYRQSLGQGPEFLIYFQGTGAADDSGLPNDRFFAVRPEGSVSTLKIQRTERGDSAVYLCASSLTPGQPQHFGDGTRLSIL.

The genes are TRBV9 and TRBJ2-2; TRBD2 matches 12 bases. This CDR3 is 14 amino acids long. Germline CDR1 reads SGDLS; CDR2 reads YYNGEE. V trimming: 2 bases; J trimming: 8 bases; junction bases outside the gene matches: 1. The CDR3 DNA follows: TGTGCCAGCAGCGTTGGACTAGCGGGGGGGGAGCTGTTTTTT. Residues: CASSVGLAGGELFF.

This rearrangement joins TRBV7-8 to TRBJ1-5; the match to TRBD1 covers 9 bases. Germline V gives CDR1 SGHVS, CDR2 FQNEAQ. This CDR3 has 15 amino acids. V lost 5 bases to trimming and J lost 4 bases; unmatched junction nucleotides: 6. CDR3: CASSPGQGINQPQHF. In DNA form, the CDR3 reads TGTGCCAGCAGCCCAGGACAGGGGATAAATCAGCCCCAGCATTTT.

This clone was seen only a few times. The V call is TRBV19, the J call TRBJ1-5; D gene ambiguous. The CDR3 has 13 residues. Germline CDR1 is LNHDA and CDR2 is SQIVND (reference sequence). V was shortened by 3 bases and J by 5 bases, with 8 bases between the two germline ends. In nucleotides, the CDR3 is TGTGCCAGTAGTATGTCCAGTTATCAGCCCCAGCATTTT. Its translation: CASSMSSYQPQHF.

This clone was observed a few times. This sequence joins TRBV9 and TRBJ1-1; D gene unclear. Germline assignment: CDR1 SGDLS and CDR2 YYNGEE. The CDR3 runs to 15 residues. V shed 4 bases and J shed 0 bases, with 13 bases lying between them. CDR3: CASSPRVFMNTEAFF. CDR3 coding DNA: TGTGCCAGCAGCCCCCGGGTCTTCATGAACACTGAAGCTTTCTTT.

V and J are TRBV14 and TRBJ1-1; TRBD1 is a possible D gene (5 bases). Germline values: CDR1 SGHDN, CDR2 FVKESK. The V end lost 1 base, the J end lost 10 bases, and 19 bases lay between the germline ends. CDR3 length: 15 residues. CDR3 residues: CASSQVNRLFQGAFF. DNA for the CDR3: TGTGCCAGCAGCCAAGTTAACCGGCTCTTCCAGGGAGCTTTCTTT.

The rearrangement links TRBV21-1 to TRBJ1-1. TRBV21-1 is a pseudogene locus. This CDR3 comprises 16 residues. Here the CDR3 DNA reads TGTGCCAGCAGCAAAGCTGTGGCCCCGGGGGACACTGAAGCTTTCTTT. This codes for CASSKAVAPGDTEAFF.

The chain carries TRBV30 and TRBJ1-2; the D gene is possibly TRBD1 (5 bases). The CDR3 totals 13 residues. Germline CDR1 is GTSNPN and CDR2 is SVGIG (reference sequence). The ends were cut back, 0 bases at V and 8 bases at J, with 13 bases in the middle. The CDR3 DNA reads TGTGCCTGGAGTGTAGCAGGGTCACAAGGCTACACCTTC. As protein: CAWSVAGSQGYTF.

In this sample, this clone turned up a few times. The rearrangement joins TRBV25-1 to TRBJ2-3; 7 bases are a match to TRBD2. The CDR3 contains 15 residues. J gave up 6 bases and V 3 bases, and 9 bases lay outside the gene matches. CDR1 is MGHDK and CDR2 is SYGVNS in the germline V gene. Here the CDR3 DNA reads TGTGCCAGCAGTGACCGGCGACTAGCAAGTGATACGCAGTATTTT. Its protein product is CASSDRRLASDTQYF.

The V gene is TRBV7-8, the J gene TRBJ2-1; 9 nucleotides align to TRBD2. The CDR3 has 15 residues. V lost 3 bases, J lost 4 bases, and 4 bases stayed unmatched. From germline, CDR1 is SGHVS and CDR2 FQNEAQ. The CDR3 reads CASSFRLADYNEQFF. In nucleotides, the CDR3 is TGTGCCAGCAGCTTTCGACTAGCGGATTACAATGAGCAGTTCTTC.

V usage is TRBV4-3 and J usage is TRBJ2-1, with D perhaps TRBD2 (5 bases). CDR3 length equals 16 residues. Germline CDR1 LGHNA, CDR2 YSLEER. The V and J ends lost 2 bases and 0 bases respectively, with 11 bases between them. The CDR3 DNA is TGCGCCAGCAGCCAACGAGCGGTTAGCTCCTACAATGAGCAGTTCTTC. It yields the protein CASSQRAVSSYNEQFF.

The chain joins TRBV10-3 to TRBJ2-1; TRBD2 matches at 8 bases. The V and J ends lost 4 bases and 5 bases, in that order; junction bases with no gene match: 7. The germline gives CDR1 ENHRY, CDR2 SYGVKD. This CDR3 is built from 15 residues. The CDR3 sequence is CAISVSGSWDNEQFF. The CDR3, as DNA: TGTGCCATCAGTGTAAGCGGGAGCTGGGACAATGAGCAGTTCTTC.

This clone was recorded a few times. V gene TRBV7-9 combines with J gene TRBJ1-1, with 8 bases that match TRBD1. The CDR3 is made up of 13 amino acids. J gave up 11 bases and V 6 bases, and 11 bases lay outside the gene matches. Germline V gives CDR1 SEHNR, CDR2 FQNEAQ (reference sequence). CDR3 in DNA: TGTGCCAGCAGTTCTATCCAGGGGGCGCATGCTTTCTTT. Its protein product is CASSSIQGAHAFF.

This clone was seen a handful of times. The CDR3 region has the DNA TGTGCCAGCAGCCTTTGGGAGGGTTCGGAGCAGTACTTC. Residues: CASSLWEGSEQYF. The chain links TRBV7-9 to TRBJ2-7; 7 bases line up with TRBD2. This CDR3 region has 13 residues. Germline V gene data show CDR1 as SEHNR and CDR2 as FQNEAQ (reference sequence). Trimming removed 5 bases from V and 7 bases from J; junction bases left unmatched: 8. Full variable domain (rest looked up from reference TRBV7-9 and TRBJ2-7): DTGVSQNPRHKITKRGQNVTFRCDPISEHNRLYWYRQTLGQGPEFLTYFQNEAQLEKSRLLSDRFSAERPKGSFSTLEIQRTEQGDSAMYLCASSLWEGSEQYFGPGTRLTVT.

V is TRBV7-9 and J is TRBJ2-7; the match to TRBD1 covers 11 bases. V dropped 6 bases and J dropped 4; count of bases not matched to a gene: 8. This CDR3 has 15 residues. Germline V lookup: CDR1 SEHNR, CDR2 FQNEAQ (reference sequence). The CDR3 protein is CASSPRDRGFYEQYF. In DNA form, the CDR3 reads TGTGCCAGCAGTCCCCGGGACAGGGGGTTTTACGAGCAGTACTTC.

This rearrangement joins TRBV5-1 to TRBJ1-2; 10 bases are a match to TRBD1. The V segment lost 3 bases and the J segment 5 bases; nucleotides outside the gene matches: 10. The V gene's germline CDR1 is SGHRS and CDR2 YFSETQ. CDR3 length: 16 amino acids. The CDR3 coding sequence is TGCGCCAGCAGCTCCGAACCGGGACAGGGGAGTTATGGCTACACCTTC. Amino acids: CASSSEPGQGSYGYTF.

The rearrangement uses TRBV7-2 and TRBJ2-7; the D gene is possibly TRBD1 (6 bases). In germline, CDR1 is SGHTA, CDR2 FQGNSA. This CDR3 contains 16 residues. V lost 5 bases and J lost 2, with 19 bases in between. This CDR3 is CASSPRAGVPAYEQYF. The CDR3 nucleotides are TGTGCCAGCAGCCCACGTGCAGGGGTCCCCGCCTACGAGCAGTACTTC.

This clone occurred a few times. The chain recombines TRBV10-2 with TRBJ2-5; the match to TRBD2 covers 8 bases. The J call may be wrong; the DNA end is better matched by TRBJ2-7. The CDR3 has 12 residues. Germline-derived CDR1 and CDR2 are WSHSY and SAAADI. The CDR3 spells CASSQLAAEQYF. The CDR3 DNA reads TGCGCCAGCAGTCAACTAGCGGCCGAGCAGTACTTC.

V gene TRBV5-1 combines with J gene TRBJ2-5; 10 bases are a match to TRBD2. Germline assignment: CDR1 SGHRS and CDR2 YFSETQ. The J segment lost 0 bases and the V segment lost 2 bases, leaving 7 bases of the junction unmatched. This CDR3 has 17 residues. The CDR3 protein is CASSFGSGRPDQETQYF. CDR3 nucleotides: TGCGCCAGCAGCTTTGGTAGCGGGAGGCCCGACCAAGAGACCCAGTACTTC.

This clone was counted a few times. This rearrangement joins TRBV29-1 to TRBJ2-7, with TRBD2 identical over 9 bases. Germline CDR1 reads SQVTM; CDR2 reads ANQGSEA. The CDR3 is 15 amino acids. J lost 2 bases, V lost 5 bases, and 10 bases had no gene match. The CDR3 region has the DNA TGCAGCGTTACCGGACTAGCGAAAGTGGCCTACGAGCAGTACTTC. It specifies CSVTGLAKVAYEQYF.

V usage is TRBV9 and J usage is TRBJ2-5, with 11 bases aligning to TRBD2. This CDR3 region has 16 residues. Germline loops: CDR1 SGDLS, CDR2 YYNGEE. J lost 2 bases, V lost 0 bases, and 3 bases had no gene match. DNA of the CDR3: TGTGCCAGCAGCGTAGAGGTAGCGGGAGGGCAAGAGACCCAGTACTTC. It codes for CASSVEVAGGQETQYF.

This chain links TRBV4-1 with TRBJ1-5; unclear D gene. V was cut by 10 bases and J by 4 bases, with 5 bases left in between. This CDR3 is 10 amino acids long. Germline-derived CDR1 and CDR2 are MGHRA and YSYEKL. The CDR3 loop reads CATLNQPQHF. The CDR3 nucleotides read TGCGCCACCTTAAATCAGCCCCAGCATTTT.

CDR3 coding DNA: TGTGCCAGCAGTGGGACTATTAGCTCCTACGAGCAGTACTTC. Its protein is CASSGTISSYEQYF. The genes are TRBV6-6 and TRBJ2-7; 7 nucleotides agree with TRBD2. Germline-derived CDR1 and CDR2 are MNHNY and SVGAGI (reference sequence). V was clipped by 5 bases and J by 0 bases; unmatched bases: 4. The CDR3 spans 14 residues.

J is TRBJ2-7 and V is TRBV7-6; D not resolved. Germline CDR1 is SGHVS and CDR2 is FNYEAQ. V was clipped by 5 bases and J by 4 bases, with 9 bases between them. The CDR3 covers 12 residues. CDR3 in amino acids: CASSPAGYEQYF. CDR3 DNA: TGTGCCAGCAGCCCCGCAGGATACGAGCAGTACTTC.